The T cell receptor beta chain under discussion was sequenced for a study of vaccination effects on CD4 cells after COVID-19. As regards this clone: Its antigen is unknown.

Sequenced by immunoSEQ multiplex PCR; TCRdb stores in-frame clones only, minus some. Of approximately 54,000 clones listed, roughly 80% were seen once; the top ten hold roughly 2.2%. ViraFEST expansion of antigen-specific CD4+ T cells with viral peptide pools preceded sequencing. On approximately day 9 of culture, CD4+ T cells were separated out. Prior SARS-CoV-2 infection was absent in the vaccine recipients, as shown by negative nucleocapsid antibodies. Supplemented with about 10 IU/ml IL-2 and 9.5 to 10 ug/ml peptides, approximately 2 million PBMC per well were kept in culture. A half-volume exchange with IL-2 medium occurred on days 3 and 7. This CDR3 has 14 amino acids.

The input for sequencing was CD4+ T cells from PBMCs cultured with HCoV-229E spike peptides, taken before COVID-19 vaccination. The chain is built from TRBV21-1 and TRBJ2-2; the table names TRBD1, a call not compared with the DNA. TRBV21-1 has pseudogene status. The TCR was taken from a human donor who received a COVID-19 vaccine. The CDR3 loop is CASSVGTEAGELFF. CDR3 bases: TGTGCCAGCAGCGTGGGGACAGAGGCCGGGGAGCTGTTTTTT.